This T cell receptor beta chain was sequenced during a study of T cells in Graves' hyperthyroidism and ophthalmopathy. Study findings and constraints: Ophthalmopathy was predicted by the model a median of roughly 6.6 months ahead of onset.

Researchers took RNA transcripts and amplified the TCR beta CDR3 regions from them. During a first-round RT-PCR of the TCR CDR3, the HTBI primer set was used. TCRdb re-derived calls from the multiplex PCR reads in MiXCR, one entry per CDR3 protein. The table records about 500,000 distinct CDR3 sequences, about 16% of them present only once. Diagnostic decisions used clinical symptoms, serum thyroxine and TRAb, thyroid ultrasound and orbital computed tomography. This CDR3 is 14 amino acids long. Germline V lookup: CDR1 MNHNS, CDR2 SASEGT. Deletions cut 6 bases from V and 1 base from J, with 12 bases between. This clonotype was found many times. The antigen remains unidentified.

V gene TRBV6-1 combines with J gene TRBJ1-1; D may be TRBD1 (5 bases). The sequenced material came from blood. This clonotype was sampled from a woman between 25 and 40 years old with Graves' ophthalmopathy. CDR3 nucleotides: TGTGCCAGCAGGCAAGGGACGGCGAACACTGAAGCTTTCTTT. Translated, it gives CASRQGTANTEAFF.